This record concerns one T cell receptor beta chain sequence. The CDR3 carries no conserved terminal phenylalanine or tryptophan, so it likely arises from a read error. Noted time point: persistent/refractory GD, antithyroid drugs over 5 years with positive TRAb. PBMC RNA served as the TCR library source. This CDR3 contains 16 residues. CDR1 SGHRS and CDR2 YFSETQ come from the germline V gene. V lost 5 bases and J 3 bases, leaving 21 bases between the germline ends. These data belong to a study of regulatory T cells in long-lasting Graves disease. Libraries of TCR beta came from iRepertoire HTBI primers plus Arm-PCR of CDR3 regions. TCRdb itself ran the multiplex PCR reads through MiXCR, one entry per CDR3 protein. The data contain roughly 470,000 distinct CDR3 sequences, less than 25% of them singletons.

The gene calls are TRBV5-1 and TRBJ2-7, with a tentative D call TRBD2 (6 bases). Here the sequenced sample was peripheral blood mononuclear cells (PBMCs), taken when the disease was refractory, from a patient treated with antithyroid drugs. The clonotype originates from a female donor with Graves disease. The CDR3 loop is CASRPGSEGNNYEQYL. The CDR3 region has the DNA TGCGCCAGCAGACCCGGCTCGGAGGGGAACAACTACGAGCAGTACCTC.